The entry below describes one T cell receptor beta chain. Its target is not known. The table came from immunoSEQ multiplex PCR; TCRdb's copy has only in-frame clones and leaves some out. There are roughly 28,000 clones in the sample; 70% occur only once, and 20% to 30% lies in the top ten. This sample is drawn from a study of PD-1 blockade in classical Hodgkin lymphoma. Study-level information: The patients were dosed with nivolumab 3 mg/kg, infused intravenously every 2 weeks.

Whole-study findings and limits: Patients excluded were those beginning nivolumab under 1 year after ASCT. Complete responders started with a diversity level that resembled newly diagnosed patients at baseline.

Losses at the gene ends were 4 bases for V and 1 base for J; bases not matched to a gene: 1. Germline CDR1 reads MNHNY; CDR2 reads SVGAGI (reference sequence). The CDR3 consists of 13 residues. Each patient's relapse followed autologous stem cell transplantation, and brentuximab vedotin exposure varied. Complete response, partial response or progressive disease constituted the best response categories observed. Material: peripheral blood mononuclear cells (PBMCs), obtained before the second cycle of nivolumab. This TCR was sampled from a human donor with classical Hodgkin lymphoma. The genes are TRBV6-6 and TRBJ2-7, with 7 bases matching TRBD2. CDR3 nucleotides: TGTGCCAGCAGTTGGGGGGGTTCCTACGAGCAGTACGTC. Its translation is CASSWGGSYEQYV.